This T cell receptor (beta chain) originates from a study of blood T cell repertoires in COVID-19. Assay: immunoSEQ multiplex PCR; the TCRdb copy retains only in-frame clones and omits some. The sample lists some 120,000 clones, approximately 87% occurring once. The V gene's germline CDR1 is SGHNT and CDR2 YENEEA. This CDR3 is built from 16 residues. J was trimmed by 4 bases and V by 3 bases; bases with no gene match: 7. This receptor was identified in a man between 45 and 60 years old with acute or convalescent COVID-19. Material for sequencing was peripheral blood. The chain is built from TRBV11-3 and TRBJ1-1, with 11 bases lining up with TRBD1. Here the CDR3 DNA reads TGTGCCAGCAGCTTGTGGACAGGGGGCTCCCCCACTGAAGCTTTCTTT. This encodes CASSLWTGGSPTEAFF.